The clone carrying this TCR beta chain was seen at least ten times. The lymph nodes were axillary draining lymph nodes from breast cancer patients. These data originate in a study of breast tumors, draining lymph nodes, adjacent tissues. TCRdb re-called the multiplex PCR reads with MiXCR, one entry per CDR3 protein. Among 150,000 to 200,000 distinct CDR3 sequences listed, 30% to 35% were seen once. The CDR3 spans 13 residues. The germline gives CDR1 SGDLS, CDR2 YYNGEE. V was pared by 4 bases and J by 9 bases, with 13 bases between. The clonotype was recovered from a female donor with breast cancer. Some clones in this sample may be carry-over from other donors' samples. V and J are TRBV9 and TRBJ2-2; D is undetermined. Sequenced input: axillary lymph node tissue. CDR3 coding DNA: TGTGCCAGCAGCAATCAGGAATCCCGGGAGCTGTTTTTT. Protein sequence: CASSNQESRELFF.